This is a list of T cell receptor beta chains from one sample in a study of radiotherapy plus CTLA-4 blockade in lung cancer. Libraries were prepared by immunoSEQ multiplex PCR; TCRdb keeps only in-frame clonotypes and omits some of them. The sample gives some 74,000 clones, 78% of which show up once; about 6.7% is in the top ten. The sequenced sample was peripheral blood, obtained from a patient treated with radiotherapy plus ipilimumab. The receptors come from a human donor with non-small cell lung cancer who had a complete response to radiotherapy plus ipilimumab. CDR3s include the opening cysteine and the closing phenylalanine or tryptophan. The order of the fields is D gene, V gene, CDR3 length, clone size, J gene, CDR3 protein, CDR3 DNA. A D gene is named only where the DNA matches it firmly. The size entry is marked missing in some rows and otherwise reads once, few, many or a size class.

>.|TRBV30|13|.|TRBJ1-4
CAWSVRDLEKLFF
TGTGCCTGGAGTGTACGGGACCTTGAAAAACTGTTTTTT
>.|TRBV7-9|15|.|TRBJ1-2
CASSSNPGPQKGYTF
TGTGCCAGCAGCTCTAACCCGGGCCCCCAAAAAGGCTACACCTTC
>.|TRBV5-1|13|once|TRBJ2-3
CASSWDFTDTQYF
TGCGCCAGCAGTTGGGACTTCACAGATACGCAGTATTTT
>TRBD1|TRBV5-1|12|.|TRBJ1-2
CASSWGQGGYTF
TGCGCCAGCAGCTGGGGACAGGGAGGCTACACCTTC
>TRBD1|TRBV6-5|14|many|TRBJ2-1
CASSSTTGVNEQFF
TGTGCCAGCAGTTCAACGACAGGGGTCAATGAGCAGTTCTTC
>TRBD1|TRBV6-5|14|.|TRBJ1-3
CASSNTGEGNTIYF
TGTGCCAGCAGTAATACAGGGGAAGGAAACACCATATATTTT
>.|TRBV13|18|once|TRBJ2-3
CASSFVGSHFTSTDTQYF
TGTGCCAGCAGCTTTGTCGGCTCTCATTTTACTAGCACAGATACGCAGTATTTT
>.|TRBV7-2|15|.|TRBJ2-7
CASSLWGQGAREQYF
.
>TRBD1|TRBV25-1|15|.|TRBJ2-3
CASSGGTGGRDTQYF
TGTGCCAGCAGTGGAGGGACAGGGGGGCGAGATACGCAGTATTTT
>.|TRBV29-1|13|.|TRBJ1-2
CSVVGGLSNGYTF
TGCAGCGTTGTGGGGGGGCTATCGAATGGCTACACCTTC
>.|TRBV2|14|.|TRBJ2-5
CASKGVAEIVTQYF
TGTGCCAGCAAAGGGGTAGCGGAGATCGTGACCCAGTACTTC
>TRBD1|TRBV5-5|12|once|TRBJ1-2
CASSSWTGRSSF
TGTGCCAGCAGCTCGTGGACAGGGAGAAGCTCCTTC
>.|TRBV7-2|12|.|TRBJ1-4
CASRGYGEKLFF
TGTGCCAGCAGGGGATACGGTGAAAAACTGTTTTTT
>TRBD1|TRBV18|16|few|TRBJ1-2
CASSPTMDRGGYGYTF
TGTGCCAGCTCACCCACGATGGACAGGGGCGGCTATGGCTACACCTTC
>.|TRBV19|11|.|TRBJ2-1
CASSIDIEQFF
TGTGCCAGTAGTATAGATATTGAGCAGTTCTTC
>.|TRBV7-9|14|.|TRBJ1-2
CASSSPRGNYGYTF
TGTGCCAGCAGCTCCCCCAGGGGTAACTATGGCTACACCTTC
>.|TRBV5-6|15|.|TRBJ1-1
CASSSRGAGDTEAFF
TGTGCCAGCAGCTCCCGCGGGGCCGGGGACACTGAAGCTTTCTTT
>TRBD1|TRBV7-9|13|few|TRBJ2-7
CASSLNRRTGEYF
TGTGCCAGCAGCTTAAACAGGCGGACAGGCGAGTACTTC
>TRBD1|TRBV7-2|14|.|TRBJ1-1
CASSVTGVNTEAFF
TGTGCCAGCAGCGTGACAGGGGTTAACACTGAAGCTTTCTTT
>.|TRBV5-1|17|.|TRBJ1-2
CASSFTPSGGGGYGYTF
TGCGCCAGCAGCTTTACCCCCTCGGGGGGCGGGGGTTATGGCTACACCTTC
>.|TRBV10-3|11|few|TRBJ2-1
CAISVYNEQFF
TGTGCCATCAGTGTCTACAATGAGCAGTTCTTC
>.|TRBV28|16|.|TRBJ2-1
CASSSLGFLSYNEQFF
TGTGCCAGCAGTTCCCTCGGGTTCCTTTCCTACAATGAGCAGTTCTTC
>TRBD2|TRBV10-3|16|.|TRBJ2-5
CAISEPSGGRQETQYF
TGTGCCATCAGTGAGCCCAGCGGGGGGCGACAAGAGACCCAGTACTTC
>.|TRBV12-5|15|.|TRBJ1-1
CASNDRRPGNTEAFF
TGTGCTAGTAACGACAGACGACCGGGCAACACTGAAGCTTTCTTT
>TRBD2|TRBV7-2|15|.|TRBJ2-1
CASSPRTSSYNEQFF
TGTGCCAGCAGCCCGAGGACTAGCTCCTACAATGAGCAGTTCTTC
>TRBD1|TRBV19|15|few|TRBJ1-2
CASSQGTGGNYGYTF
TGTGCCAGTAGTCAAGGGACAGGGGGCAACTATGGCTACACCTTC
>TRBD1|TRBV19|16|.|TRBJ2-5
CASSTGTATYQETQYF
TGTGCCAGTAGTACCGGGACAGCGACGTACCAAGAGACCCAGTACTTC
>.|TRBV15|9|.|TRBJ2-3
CATRDTQYF
TGTGCCACCAGAGATACGCAGTATTTT
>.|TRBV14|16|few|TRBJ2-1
CASSQEGRHLLNEQFF
TGTGCCAGCAGCCAAGAGGGAAGACACCTACTCAATGAGCAGTTCTTC
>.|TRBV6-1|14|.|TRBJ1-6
CASRAPGADSPLHF
TGTGCCAGCAGAGCCCCAGGGGCTGATTCACCCCTCCACTTT
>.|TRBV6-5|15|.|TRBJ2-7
CASSYSWGDGDEQYF
TGTGCCAGCAGTTACTCTTGGGGTGACGGGGACGAGCAGTACTTC
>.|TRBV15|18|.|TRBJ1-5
CATSSHRSGTDPEEPQHF
TGTGCCACCAGCAGCCACCGAAGCGGGACGGATCCTGAGGAGCCCCAGCATTTT
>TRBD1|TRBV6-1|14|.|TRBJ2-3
CASRLDRGTDTQYF
TGTGCCAGCAGACTAGACAGGGGCACAGATACGCAGTATTTT
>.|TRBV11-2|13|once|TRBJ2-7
CASSLDRDSGQYF
TGTGCCAGCAGCTTAGACCGGGACTCGGGGCAGTACTTC
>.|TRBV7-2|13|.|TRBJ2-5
CASSLAGAETQYF
TGTGCCAGCAGCTTAGCCGGGGCCGAGACCCAGTACTTC
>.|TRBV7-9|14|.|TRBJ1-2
CASSLPLGSYGYTF
TGTGCCAGCAGCTTACCCCTGGGCAGCTATGGCTACACCTTC
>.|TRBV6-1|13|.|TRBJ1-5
CASSEVSNQPQHF
TGTGCCAGCAGTGAGGTTAGCAATCAGCCCCAGCATTTT
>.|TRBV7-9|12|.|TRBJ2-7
CASSPPGTEQYF
TGTGCCAGCAGCCCCCCAGGGACCGAGCAGTACTTC
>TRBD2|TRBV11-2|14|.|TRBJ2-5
CASSFLAGEETQYF
TGTGCCAGCAGCTTCTTAGCGGGAGAAGAGACCCAGTACTTC
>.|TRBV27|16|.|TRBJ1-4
CASSLPQDRDDEKLFF
TGTGCCAGCAGTCTACCCCAGGACAGAGACGATGAAAAACTGTTTTTT
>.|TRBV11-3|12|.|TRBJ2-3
CASSLDVGTQYF
TGTGCCAGCAGCTTAGACGTGGGTACGCAGTATTTT
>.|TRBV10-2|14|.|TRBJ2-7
CASSEQGNSYEQYF
TGCGCCAGCAGTGAACAAGGGAACTCCTACGAGCAGTACTTC
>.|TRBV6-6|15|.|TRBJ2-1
CASSYPGVGHNEQFF
TGTGCCAGCAGTTACCCCGGCGTGGGGCACAATGAGCAGTTCTTC
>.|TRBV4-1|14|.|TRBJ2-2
CASSHGANTGELFF
TGCGCCAGCAGTCATGGAGCGAACACCGGGGAGCTGTTTTTT
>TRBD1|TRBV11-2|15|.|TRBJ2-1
CASSTGQGFYNEQFF
TGTGCCAGCAGCACCGGACAGGGTTTCTACAATGAGCAGTTCTTC
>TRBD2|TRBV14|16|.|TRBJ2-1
CASSRPGLAGGNEQFF
TGTGCCAGCAGCCGCCCGGGACTAGCGGGAGGTAATGAGCAGTTCTTC
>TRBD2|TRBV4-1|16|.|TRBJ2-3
CASSQDRGGSTDTQYF
TGCGCCAGCAGCCAAGATCGGGGGGGTAGCACAGATACGCAGTATTTT
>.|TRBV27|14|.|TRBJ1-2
CASSLGGPMSGYTF
TGTGCCAGCAGTTTGGGGGGGCCTATGAGTGGCTACACCTTC
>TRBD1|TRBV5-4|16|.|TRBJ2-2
CASSMGTGTATGELFF
TGTGCCAGCAGCATGGGGACAGGGACGGCCACCGGGGAGCTGTTTTTT
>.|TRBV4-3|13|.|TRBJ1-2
CASSPEANYGYTF
TGCGCCAGCAGCCCAGAAGCTAACTATGGCTACACCTTC
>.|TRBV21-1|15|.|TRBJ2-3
CASRRGLAFTDTQYF
TGTGCCAGCAGAAGGGGACTAGCCTTCACAGATACGCAGTATTTT
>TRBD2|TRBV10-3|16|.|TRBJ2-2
CAIRPERGVVTGELFF
TGTGCCATCCGCCCAGAGCGGGGGGTCGTCACCGGGGAGCTGTTTTTT